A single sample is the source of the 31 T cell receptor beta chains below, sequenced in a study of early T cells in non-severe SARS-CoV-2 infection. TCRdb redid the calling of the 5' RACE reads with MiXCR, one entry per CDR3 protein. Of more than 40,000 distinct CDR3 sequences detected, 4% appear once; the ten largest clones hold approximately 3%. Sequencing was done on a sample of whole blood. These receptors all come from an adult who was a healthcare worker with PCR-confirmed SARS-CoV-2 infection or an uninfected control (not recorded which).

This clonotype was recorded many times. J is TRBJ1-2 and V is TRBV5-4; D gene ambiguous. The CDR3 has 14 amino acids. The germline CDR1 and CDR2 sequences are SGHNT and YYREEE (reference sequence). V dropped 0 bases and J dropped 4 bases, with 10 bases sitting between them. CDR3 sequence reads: CASSLGTALYGYTF. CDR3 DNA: TGTGCCAGCAGCTTGGGGACGGCGCTCTATGGCTACACCTTC.

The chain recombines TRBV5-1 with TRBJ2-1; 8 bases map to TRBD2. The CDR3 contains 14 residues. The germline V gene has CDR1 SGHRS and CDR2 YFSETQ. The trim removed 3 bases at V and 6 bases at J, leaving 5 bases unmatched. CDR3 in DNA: TGCGCCAGCAGCTCGGGACTAGTCGGCAATGAGCAGTTCTTC. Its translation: CASSSGLVGNEQFF.

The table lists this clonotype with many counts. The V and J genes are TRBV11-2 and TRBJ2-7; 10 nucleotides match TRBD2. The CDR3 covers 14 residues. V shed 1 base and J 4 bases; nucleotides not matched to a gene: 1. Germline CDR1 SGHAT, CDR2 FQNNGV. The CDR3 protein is CASSLASGRYEQYF. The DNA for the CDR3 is TGTGCCAGCAGCTTAGCTAGCGGGAGATACGAGCAGTACTTC.

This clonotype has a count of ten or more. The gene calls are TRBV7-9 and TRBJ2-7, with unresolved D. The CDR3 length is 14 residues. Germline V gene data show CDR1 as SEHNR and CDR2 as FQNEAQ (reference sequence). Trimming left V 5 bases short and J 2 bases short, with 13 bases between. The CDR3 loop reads CASSPPAAAYEQYF. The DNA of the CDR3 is TGTGCCAGCAGCCCCCCCGCAGCAGCCTACGAGCAGTACTTC.

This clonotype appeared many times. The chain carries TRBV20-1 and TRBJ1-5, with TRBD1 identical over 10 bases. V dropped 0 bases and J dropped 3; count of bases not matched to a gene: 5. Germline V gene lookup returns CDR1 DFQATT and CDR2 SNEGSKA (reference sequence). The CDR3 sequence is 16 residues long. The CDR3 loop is CSARDGQGGVNQPQHF. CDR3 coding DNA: TGCAGTGCTAGAGACGGACAGGGGGGAGTCAATCAGCCCCAGCATTTT.

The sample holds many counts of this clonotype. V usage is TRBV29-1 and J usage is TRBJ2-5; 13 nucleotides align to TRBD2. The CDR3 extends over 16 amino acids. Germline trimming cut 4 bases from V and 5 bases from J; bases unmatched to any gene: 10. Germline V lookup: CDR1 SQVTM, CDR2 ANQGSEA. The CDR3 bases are TGCAGCGTTGCCCGGACTAGCGGGAGTGTACCGGAGACCCAGTACTTC. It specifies CSVARTSGSVPETQYF.

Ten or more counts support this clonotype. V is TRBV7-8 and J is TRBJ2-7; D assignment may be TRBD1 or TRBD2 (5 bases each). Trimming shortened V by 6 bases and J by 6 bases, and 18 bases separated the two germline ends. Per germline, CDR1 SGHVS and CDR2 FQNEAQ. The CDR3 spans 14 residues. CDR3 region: CASSIDGTSSEQYF. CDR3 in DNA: TGTGCCAGCAGTATTGACGGGACGTCTTCCGAGCAGTACTTC.

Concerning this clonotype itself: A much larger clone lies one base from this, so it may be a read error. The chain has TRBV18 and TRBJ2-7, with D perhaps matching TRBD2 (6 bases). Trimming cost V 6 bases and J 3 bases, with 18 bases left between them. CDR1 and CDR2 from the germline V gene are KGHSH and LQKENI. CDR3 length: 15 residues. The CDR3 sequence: CASSDTSRSLYEQYF. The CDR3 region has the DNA TGTGCCAGCTCTGACACTAGCAGGAGTCTCTACGAGCAGTACTTC. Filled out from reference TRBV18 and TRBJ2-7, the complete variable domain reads NAGVMQNPRHLVRRRGQEARLRCSPMKGHSHVYWYRQLPEEGLKFMVYLQKENIIDESGMPKERFSAEFPKEGPSILRIQQVVRGDSAAYFCASSDTSRSLYEQYFGPGTRLTVT.

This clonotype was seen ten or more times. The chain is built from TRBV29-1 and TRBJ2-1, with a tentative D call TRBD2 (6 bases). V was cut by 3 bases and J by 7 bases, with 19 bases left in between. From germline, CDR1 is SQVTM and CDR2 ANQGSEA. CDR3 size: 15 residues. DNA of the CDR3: TGCAGCGTTGACCCCCGGGGGAATTTTAGGAATGAGCAGTTCTTC. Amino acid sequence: CSVDPRGNFRNEQFF.

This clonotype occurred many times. DNA for the CDR3: TGTGCCAGCAGTTTGGGTGGCAGGGGAGGATACCAGCCCCAGCATTTT. Translated: CASSLGGRGGYQPQHF. The chain has TRBV28 and TRBJ1-5; weak D call: TRBD1 (6 bases). This CDR3 is built from 16 residues. V shed 3 bases and J shed 7 bases, with 19 bases lying between them. Germline V gene data show CDR1 as MDHEN and CDR2 as SYDVKM.

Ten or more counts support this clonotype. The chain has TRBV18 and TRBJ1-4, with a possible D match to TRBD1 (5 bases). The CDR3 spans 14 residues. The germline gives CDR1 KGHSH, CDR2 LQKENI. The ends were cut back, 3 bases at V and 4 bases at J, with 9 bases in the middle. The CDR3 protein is CASSPRDLNEKLFF. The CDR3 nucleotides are TGTGCCAGCTCACCCCGGGACCTTAATGAAAAACTGTTTTTT. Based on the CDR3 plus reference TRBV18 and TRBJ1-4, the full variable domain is NAGVMQNPRHLVRRRGQEARLRCSPMKGHSHVYWYRQLPEEGLKFMVYLQKENIIDESGMPKERFSAEFPKEGPSILRIQQVVRGDSAAYFCASSPRDLNEKLFFGSGTQLSVL.

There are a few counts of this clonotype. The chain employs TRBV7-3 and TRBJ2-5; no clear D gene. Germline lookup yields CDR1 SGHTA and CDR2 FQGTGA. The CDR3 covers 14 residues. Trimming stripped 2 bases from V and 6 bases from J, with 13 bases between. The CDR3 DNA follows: TGTGCCAGCAGCTTATCGGCAGATTCGAAGACCCAGTACTTC. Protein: CASSLSADSKTQYF.

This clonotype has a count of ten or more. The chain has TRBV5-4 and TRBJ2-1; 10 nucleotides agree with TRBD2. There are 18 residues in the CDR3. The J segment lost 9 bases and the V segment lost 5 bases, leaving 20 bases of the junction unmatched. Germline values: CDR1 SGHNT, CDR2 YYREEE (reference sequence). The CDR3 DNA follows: TGTGCCAGCAGTGCCGGGAGCGGGAGGGCCGGAGTAATAAGTGAGCAGTTCTTC. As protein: CASSAGSGRAGVISEQFF.

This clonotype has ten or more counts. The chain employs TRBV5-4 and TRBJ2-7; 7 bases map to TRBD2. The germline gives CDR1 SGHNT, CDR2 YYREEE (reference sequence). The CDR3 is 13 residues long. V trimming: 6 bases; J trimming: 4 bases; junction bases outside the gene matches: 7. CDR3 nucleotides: TGTGCCAGCACCAACGCGGGAGAGTACGAGCAGTACTTC. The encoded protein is CASTNAGEYEQYF.

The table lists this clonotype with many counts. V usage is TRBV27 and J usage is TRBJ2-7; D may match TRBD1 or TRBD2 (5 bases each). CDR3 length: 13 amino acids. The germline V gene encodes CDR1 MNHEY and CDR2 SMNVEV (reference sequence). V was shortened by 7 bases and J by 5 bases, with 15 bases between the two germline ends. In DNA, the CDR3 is TGTGCCAGCACCTTTTCCCAGGGAGACGAGCAGTACTTC. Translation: CASTFSQGDEQYF.

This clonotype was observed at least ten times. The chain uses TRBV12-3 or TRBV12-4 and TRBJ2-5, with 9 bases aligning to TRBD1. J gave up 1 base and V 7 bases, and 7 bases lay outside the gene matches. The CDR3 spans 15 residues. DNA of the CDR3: TGTGCCAGCATGATGACAGGGGGAGGCCAAGAGACCCAGTACTTC. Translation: CASMMTGGGQETQYF.

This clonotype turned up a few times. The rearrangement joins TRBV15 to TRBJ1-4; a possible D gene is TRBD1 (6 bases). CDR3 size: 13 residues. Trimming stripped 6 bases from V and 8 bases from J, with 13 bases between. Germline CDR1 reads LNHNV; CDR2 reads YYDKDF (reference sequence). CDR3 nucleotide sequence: TGTGCCACCAGTAAGATGGGGGGCGAAAAACTGTTTTTT. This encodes CATSKMGGEKLFF.

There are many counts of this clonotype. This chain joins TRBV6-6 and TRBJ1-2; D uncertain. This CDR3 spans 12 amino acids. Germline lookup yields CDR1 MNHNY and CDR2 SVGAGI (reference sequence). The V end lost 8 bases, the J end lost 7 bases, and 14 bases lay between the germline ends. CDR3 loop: CASAGRSTGYTF. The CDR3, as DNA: TGTGCCAGCGCTGGGAGAAGTACTGGCTACACCTTC.

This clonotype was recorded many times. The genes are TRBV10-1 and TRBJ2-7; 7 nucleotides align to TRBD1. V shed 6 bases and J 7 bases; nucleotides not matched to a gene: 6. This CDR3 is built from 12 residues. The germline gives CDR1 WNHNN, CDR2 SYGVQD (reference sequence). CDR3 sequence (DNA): TGCGCCAGCAGCCTAACAGGGGAGGAGCAGTACTTC. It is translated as CASSLTGEEQYF.

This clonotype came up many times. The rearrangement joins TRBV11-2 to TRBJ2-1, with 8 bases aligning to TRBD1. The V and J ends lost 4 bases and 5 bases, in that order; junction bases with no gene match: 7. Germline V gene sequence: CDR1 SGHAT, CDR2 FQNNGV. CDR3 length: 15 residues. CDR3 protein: CASSSTGGRNNEQFF. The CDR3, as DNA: TGTGCCAGCAGCTCAACAGGGGGGCGAAACAATGAGCAGTTCTTC.

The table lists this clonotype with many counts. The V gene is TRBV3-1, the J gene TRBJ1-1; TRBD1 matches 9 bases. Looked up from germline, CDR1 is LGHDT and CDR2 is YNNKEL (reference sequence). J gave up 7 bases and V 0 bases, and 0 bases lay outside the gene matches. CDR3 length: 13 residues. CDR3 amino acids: CASSQEGQGEAFF. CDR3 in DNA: TGTGCCAGCAGCCAAGAGGGACAGGGTGAAGCTTTCTTT. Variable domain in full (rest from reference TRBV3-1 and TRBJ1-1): DTAVSQTPKYLVTQMGNDKSIKCEQNLGHDTMYWYKQDSKKFLKIMFSYNNKELIINETVPNRFSPKSPDKAHLNLHINSLELGDSAVYFCASSQEGQGEAFFGQGTRLTVV.

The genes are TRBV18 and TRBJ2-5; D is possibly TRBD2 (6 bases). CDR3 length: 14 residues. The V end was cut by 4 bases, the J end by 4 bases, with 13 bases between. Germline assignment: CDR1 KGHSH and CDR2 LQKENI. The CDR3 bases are TGTGCCAGCTCACGAAGCGGGCTGGGAGAGACCCAGTACTTC. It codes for CASSRSGLGETQYF.

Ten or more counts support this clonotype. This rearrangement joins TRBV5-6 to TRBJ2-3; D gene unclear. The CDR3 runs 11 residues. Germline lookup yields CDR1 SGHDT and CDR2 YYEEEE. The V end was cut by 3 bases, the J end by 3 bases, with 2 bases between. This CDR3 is CASSSTDTQYF. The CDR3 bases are TGTGCCAGCAGCTCAACAGATACGCAGTATTTT.

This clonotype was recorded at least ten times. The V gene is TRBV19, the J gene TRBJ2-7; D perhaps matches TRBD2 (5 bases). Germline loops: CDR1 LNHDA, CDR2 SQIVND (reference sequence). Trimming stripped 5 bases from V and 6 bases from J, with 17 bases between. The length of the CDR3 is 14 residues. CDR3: CASSQTSTRGEQYF. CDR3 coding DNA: TGTGCCAGTAGTCAAACTAGTACTCGGGGCGAGCAGTACTTC.

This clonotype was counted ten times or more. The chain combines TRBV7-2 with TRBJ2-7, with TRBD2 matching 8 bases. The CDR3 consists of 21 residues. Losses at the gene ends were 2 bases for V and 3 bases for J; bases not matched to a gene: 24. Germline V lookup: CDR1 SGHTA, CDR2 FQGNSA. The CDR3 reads CASSLSVTFAGGRRVVYEQYF. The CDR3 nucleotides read TGTGCCAGCAGCTTAAGCGTCACCTTCGCTGGCGGGAGGAGGGTTGTCTACGAGCAGTACTTC.

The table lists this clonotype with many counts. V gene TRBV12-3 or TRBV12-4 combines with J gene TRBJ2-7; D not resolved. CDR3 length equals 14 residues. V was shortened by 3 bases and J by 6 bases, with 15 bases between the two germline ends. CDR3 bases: TGTGCCAGCAGTTTGGACGGGCTCCGTGGCGAGCAGTACTTC. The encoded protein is CASSLDGLRGEQYF.

In nucleotides, the CDR3 is TGTGCCAGCAGTTGGAGGGACTCCTACGAGCAGTACTTC. It yields the protein CASSWRDSYEQYF. The chain joins TRBV27 to TRBJ2-7; a possible D gene is TRBD2 (6 bases). The CDR3 length is 13 residues. Germline lookup yields CDR1 MNHEY and CDR2 SMNVEV (reference sequence). V was trimmed by 4 bases and J by 0 bases, leaving 7 bases between them.

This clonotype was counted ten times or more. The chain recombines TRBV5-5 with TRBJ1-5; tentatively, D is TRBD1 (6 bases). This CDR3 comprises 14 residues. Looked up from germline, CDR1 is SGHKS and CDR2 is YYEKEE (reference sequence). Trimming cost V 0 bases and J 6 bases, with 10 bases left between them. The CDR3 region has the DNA TGTGCCAGCAGCTTGGCCGGGGGCGGTCAGCCCCAGCATTTT. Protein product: CASSLAGGGQPQHF.

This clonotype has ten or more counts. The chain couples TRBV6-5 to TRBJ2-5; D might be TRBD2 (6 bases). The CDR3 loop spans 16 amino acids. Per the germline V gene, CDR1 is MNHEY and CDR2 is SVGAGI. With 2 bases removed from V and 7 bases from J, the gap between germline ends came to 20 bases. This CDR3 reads CASSYDPTSLFGTQYF. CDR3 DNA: TGTGCCAGCAGTTACGACCCGACTAGTCTGTTCGGGACCCAGTACTTC.

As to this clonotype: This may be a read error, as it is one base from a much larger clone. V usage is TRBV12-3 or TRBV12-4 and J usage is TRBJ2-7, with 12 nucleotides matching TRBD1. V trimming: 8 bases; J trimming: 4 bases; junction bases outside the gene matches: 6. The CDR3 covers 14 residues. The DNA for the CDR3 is TGTGCCAGCTCCGGGGACAGGGGGCTGTACGAGCAGTACTTC. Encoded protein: CASSGDRGLYEQYF.

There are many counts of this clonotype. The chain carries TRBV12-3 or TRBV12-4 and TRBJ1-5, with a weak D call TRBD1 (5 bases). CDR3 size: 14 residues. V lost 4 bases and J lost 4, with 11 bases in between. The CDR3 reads CASSSQTANQPQHF. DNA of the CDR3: TGTGCCAGCAGTTCCCAGACAGCTAATCAGCCCCAGCATTTT.